This TCR beta chain comes out of a study of T cell responses to AZD1222 COVID-19 vaccine (dated by TCRdb to about 2021). Study-level background: TCR sequencing covered over 230 trial participants: 200 to 220 given two doses of AZD1222 and around 25 given two doses of MenACWY control vaccine. Trial participants were enrolled into age subgroups of 18-55, 56-69 and 70-plus years, which contained about 150, 27 and 61 TCR-sequenced participants, respectively.

Findings and caveats that apply to the study as a whole: No day 14 peak-response samples were available, so repertoires were characterized only after the peak T cell response. A significant rise in spike-specific TCR breadth and depth was observed after two AZD1222 doses relative to day 0 and relative to MenACWY recipients. In the small 56-69-year group, the increase in depth fell short of significance, most likely because of low power. Most participants were white British and females outnumbered males, and the authors suggested that clonal diversity may have been underestimated. Reportedly, close to half of the unique spike-specific TCRs recognized epitopes lying outside the regions that are mutated in the B.1.351 and B.1.1.7 variants. Only six AZD1222 recipients were SARS-CoV-2 seropositive at baseline, limiting conclusions about previously exposed vaccinees. Vaccine-associated CD4 TCRs spanned the whole spike protein, with dominant responses in regions 160-218 and 743-854.

The sample's time point label, decoded: about 28 days (+/-7) after the second vaccine dose. AZD1222 recipients whose second dose came at about 4 weeks and those whose second dose came at about 12 weeks were combined into one group, since spike-specific TCR depth and breadth did not differ between the two schedules. Vaccinee samples were obtained from the UK trials COV001 and COV002, which included a single-blind randomized controlled phase 2/3 trial of AZD1222 (ChAdOx1 nCoV-19) in healthy adults. For TCRbeta chain sequencing, PBMC samples from trial participants were taken at day 0 and at day 28 after the second dose. Including cysteine and phenylalanine, the CDR3 has 15 amino acids. CDR3 DNA is the only sequence kept; it has 45 bases, read in frame from the first base. Relative to germline, V is missing 3 bases and J is missing 6 bases, with 9 bases of the junction outside any gene match. The germline V gene gives CDR1 as MDHEN and CDR2 as SYDVKM.

The CDR3 regions of human TCRbeta chains were analyzed by immunosequencing. Turning to the authors' computational methods: TCRs in the repertoires were compared against a reference library of SARS-CoV-2-specific TCRs that had been generated with the MIRA antigen-specificity platform. Breadth was defined as the fraction of unique TCRs that were SARS-CoV-2-associated, and depth was defined as the fraction of total T cells that were SARS-CoV-2-associated. Using the MIRA data, each spike-specific TCR was assigned both to the spike region to which the TCR was reactive and to a CD4 or CD8 class. Log10-transformed breadth and depth values were compared by one-way ANOVA with Sidak's multiple comparisons tests. This is the immuneACCESS table as TCRdb keeps it, with only in-frame sequences that have V and J called. A part of the clones is gone; compared with another copy, unresolved V genes explain less than half, and the rest is unexplained. The DNA gave D and trimming, while V, J and clone size come from that table. The sample yields 95,000 to 100,000 clones; about 90% were counted once. Of the sample, about 9.4% falls within the top ten clones.

Points on this clone: Its target antigen remains unknown. No base quality values were provided; no much bigger clone lies one nucleotide off.

The source of this sequence is an adult who received the AZD1222 COVID-19 vaccine. The rearrangement combines TRBV28 with TRBJ2-3, with 7 middle bases fitting TRBD1. Sample: peripheral blood, taken 28 days after the second AZD1222 dose. The CDR3 corresponds to CASSFGDRVGDTQYF. The nucleotide sequence is TGTGCCAGCAGTTTTGGTGACAGGGTAGGGGATACGCAGTATTTT.